The subject of this entry is one TCR beta chain. This clonotype was recorded a few times. Its antigen is currently not known. No much larger clone exists at a distance of one base, and base qualities are not known. Every donor in the study was a healthy Caucasian. Three pairs of female monozygotic twins, all aged about 18 to 29 years, were included in the twin cohort. CD4+ and CD8+ T cell populations were isolated with positive isolation kits from Invitrogen. This sample was included in a study of identical twins listed by TCRdb under 2016. With regard to the full study: TCR alpha and beta repertoires from monozygotic twins, unrelated adults of various ages and cord blood were deep-sequenced to test whether fetal clonotypes persist. To rule out contamination, replicate twin experiments were performed at different times with different library preparation protocols.

The library relied on 5' RACE. Instrument used: Illumina HiSeq 2000. Template switching added a universal primer binding site, and the final cDNA carried a unique molecular identifier that allowed TCR cDNA molecules to be counted accurately. First-strand cDNA for TCR alpha and beta chains was synthesized from specific primers in the conserved constant-segment region. To control for contamination, each cDNA library was double barcoded with a SMART-Mk sample barcode plus Illumina barcodes. TruSeq adapter sequences along with Illumina sample barcodes were introduced in two successive PCR steps. The TCR alpha and beta cDNA libraries were sequenced on the Illumina HiSeq platform using custom primers. In the original analysis: MiGEC was used to process raw reads and extract unique molecular identifiers, and MiXCR was used to find CDR3 positions. For each individual, recombination models were inferred using an EM algorithm with the repgenHMM and IGoR tools. Shared clonotype analysis was performed with the tcR package in R, normalizing sharing by the product of cloneset sizes. Out-of-frame nonproductive sequences were analyzed to study raw recombination free of thymic and clonal selection effects. In TCRdb, the public reads were trimmed at Q25 with fastp and aligned with MiXCR, with productive beta chains retained. Each record represents a unique CDR3 protein, reported with the most common genes and DNA among its rows. TCRdb, rather than the study authors, made the V and J calls. Here the sample has about 240,000 distinct CDR3 sequences; approximately 8% occur a single time. The top ten constitute more than 5% of the sample.

CDR1 and CDR2 are read off the germline V gene (reference sequence) as SEHNR and FQNEAQ. The CDR3 covers 14 residues, taking in both the cysteine and the phenylalanine. Only the CDR3 DNA is retained, 42 bases long and in frame from the first base. V drops 1 base and J drops 5 bases, leaving 12 bases in between. Paper-wide results and their limitations: Invariant T cells such as MAIT and iNKT could partly confound zero-insertion analyses, although diverse VJ usage argued against such confounding for most clonotypes. Compared with coincidental sharing between unrelated individuals, out-of-frame TCR alpha sequences shared between twins showed an excess of sequences with low generation probability. Fewer insertions were carried by abundant cord blood beta clonotypes; a weaker similar trend was observed in young adult naive repertoires, while no such trend was observed in memory repertoires. In beta out-of-frame sequences, excess twin sharing was weaker, because having fewer shared sequences lowered the signal-to-noise ratio. Conclusions relied on cross-sectional statistical analysis, since the same donors could not be followed over many years. Recombination models systematically underestimated out-of-frame TCR alpha sharing in monozygotic twins but agreed with sharing between unrelated individuals.

These data also featured in a second study, about yellow fever vaccine responses in identical twins. In that second paper, the authors write: The authors reported that the T cell response to vaccination in identical twins appeared partly convergent and partly personalized. In the study, vaccine-responding T cell clones were precisely tracked in identical twins.

The sequence was collected from a woman aged 18-29 years in good health. The sequenced sample was CD8+ T cells sorted from blood. Recombination connected TRBV7-9 to TRBJ2-7; too little of a D gene remains to name it. The sequenced DNA: TGTGCCAGCAGCTTAGTGGGTACAGCCCACGAGCAGTACTTC. Translated, it reads CASSLVGTAHEQYF.